This T cell receptor (beta chain) was recovered during a study of CD8+ T cells in alopecia areata. RNA extraction was followed by reverse transcription into cDNA, which acted as the sequencing template. The assay was immunoSEQ multiplex PCR, and TCRdb's table has in-frame clones only and misses some. The sample contains 130,000 or so clones, 47% of which appear only once. Collected material from alopecia areata patients comprised lesional scalp punch biopsies and peripheral blood. In regard to this clone: Its antigen remains unidentified.

The CDR3 extends over 13 amino acids. Deletions cut 4 bases from V and 6 bases from J, with 13 bases between. Germline assignment: CDR1 SQVTM and CDR2 ANQGSEA. Study-level points and caveats: Patients shared TCRs less clearly than mice did, possibly owing to HLA.

The V gene is TRBV29-1, the J gene TRBJ1-5; a possible D gene is TRBD1 (5 bases). Material for sequencing was NKG2D-low CD8+ T cells sorted from blood. This sequence originates from a human donor with alopecia areata. The CDR3 here is CSVVQGTGQPQHF. The CDR3 nucleotides are TGCAGCGTTGTTCAGGGAACCGGTCAGCCCCAGCATTTT.